The sequence of this TCR beta chain was determined in a study of cytomegalovirus exposure and HLA in healthy donors. Turning to this clone: What it binds is not known.

Notes on the study in general: A later analysis found common viral pathogens apparently linked to several of the most significant clusters.

The PCR ran on 60 Vbeta and 13 Jbeta primers. The protocol was immunoSEQ multiplex PCR, while the TCRdb copy is restricted to in-frame clones and leaves out a portion. The sample carries about 120,000 clones, over 70% recorded once. This receptor was taken from a female donor in good health and CMV-seronegative. Sequencing used PBMCs.

CDR3 residues: CASSEKSRAEYTF. CDR3 bases: TGTGCCAGCAGTGAAAAGTCCAGGGCCGAGTACACCTTC. The V gene is TRBV28, the J gene TRBJ1-2; D is perhaps TRBD1 (5 bases). This CDR3 region has 13 residues. Trimming took 5 bases from V and 11 from J, leaving 18 bases between them. Germline-derived CDR1 and CDR2 are MDHEN and SYDVKM.